The clone carrying this T cell receptor (beta chain) was counted a few times. The antigen remains unidentified. TCRdb ran MiXCR on the reads and lists one entry per CDR3 protein. Seen here are hundreds of thousands of distinct CDR3 sequences, roughly 30% observed once, and the top ten hold 15% to 20%. The CDR3 spans 17 residues. V lost 0 bases and J lost 2, with 17 bases in between. Germline CDR1 and CDR2: DFQATT and SNEGSKA (reference sequence). This record comes from a study of T cell repertoires in cytomegalovirus infection. For the study at large: CMV infection together with matching HLA type was indicated by public TCR beta signatures. Findings of the study overall: Predominance within the ex vivo response was attributable to HLA-C-restricted CMV-specific TCR beta clonotypes. Carriers of CMV and the relevant HLA type were discriminated by public TCR beta frequency.

The chain links TRBV20-1 to TRBJ1-3, with a tentative D call TRBD1 (5 bases). This TCR was recovered from a human donor in good health (CMV status not recorded). Some clones in this sample may be carry-over from other donors' samples. The sequenced sample was cultured PBMCs, obtained from culture after CMV antigen stimulation. In nucleotides, the CDR3 is TGCAGTGCTAGAGATGCAGGGTACATTGGGGCTGGAAACACCATATATTTT. Translation gives CSARDAGYIGAGNTIYF.